These 21 T cell receptor beta chains came from one sample sequenced in a study of vaccination effects on CD4 cells after COVID-19. These receptors' targets are unknown. CD4+ T cells specific for antigen were expanded with viral peptide pools by the ViraFEST assay before sequencing. At the end of about 9 days of culture, CD4+ T cells were isolated. Previously uninfected by SARS-CoV-2, the vaccine recipients also showed negative nucleocapsid antibodies. Clones were read by immunoSEQ multiplex PCR, and TCRdb kept only the in-frame ones, dropping some. Of tens of thousands of clones in the sample, approximately 64% were seen once. The sequenced sample was CD4+ T cells from PBMCs cultured with HCoV-NL63 spike peptides, obtained before COVID-19 vaccination. These receptors originate from a human donor who received a COVID-19 vaccine.

This clone has only a few counts. The chain carries TRBV12-5 and TRBJ2-5; no reliable D call. Trimming left V 2 bases short and J 10 bases short, with 11 bases between. Germline V gene sequence: CDR1 LGHNT, CDR2 FRNRAP. This CDR3 comprises 12 residues. The CDR3 DNA reads as TGTGCTAGTGGTTTGAGAAGCGTTGACCAGTACTTC. Encoded protein: CASGLRSVDQYF.

This chain joins TRBV18 and TRBJ2-7; TRBD1 agrees at 12 bases. J lost 3 bases, V lost 5 bases, and 14 bases had no gene match. Germline V lookup: CDR1 KGHSH, CDR2 LQKENI. This CDR3 has 18 residues. The CDR3 DNA is TGTGCCAGCTCATCGGGGGACCCCCGGGACAGGGGGCTCTACGAGCAGTACTTC. This codes for CASSSGDPRDRGLYEQYF.

This chain links TRBV3-1 (or the pseudogene TRBV3-2) with TRBJ2-7; 8 nucleotides line up with TRBD2. The germline V gene encodes CDR1 LGHDT and CDR2 YNNKEL (reference sequence). There are 14 residues in the CDR3. Losses at the gene ends were 4 bases for V and 4 bases for J; bases not matched to a gene: 6. For the CDR3, the DNA is TGTGCCAGCAGCCCGGGCGGGGGGAAGTACGAGCAGTACTTC. As protein: CASSPGGGKYEQYF.

This clone was counted a few times. The rearrangement joins TRBV30 to TRBJ1-4, with TRBD1 matching 8 bases. J was trimmed by 8 bases and V by 2 bases; bases with no gene match: 4. Looked up from germline, CDR1 is GTSNPN and CDR2 is SVGIG (reference sequence). CDR3 length equals 13 residues. The CDR3 DNA follows: TGTGCCTGGAGTCATGGGACAGGCGAAAAACTGTTTTTT. Amino acid sequence: CAWSHGTGEKLFF.

The chain recombines TRBV4-1 with TRBJ2-2, with 11 bases that match TRBD2. CDR1 and CDR2 from the germline V gene are MGHRA and YSYEKL. The CDR3 runs 15 residues. V lost 5 bases, J lost 5 bases, and 4 bases stayed unmatched. The chain's CDR3 is CASSIAGGRTGELFF. The CDR3 DNA follows: TGCGCCAGCAGCATAGCGGGAGGGCGGACCGGGGAGCTGTTTTTT.

The V call is TRBV10-3, the J call TRBJ2-3, with 7 bases fitting TRBD2. The germline V gene has CDR1 ENHRY and CDR2 SYGVKD. The CDR3 extends over 15 amino acids. Trimming took 6 bases from V and 2 from J; bases not matched to a gene: 8. The CDR3 reads CAIRAASGTTDTQYF. Here the CDR3 DNA reads TGTGCCATCAGGGCGGCTAGCGGTACCACAGATACGCAGTATTTT.

The chain is built from TRBV5-4 and TRBJ2-2; 8 nucleotides align to TRBD2. Germline V CDR1 and CDR2: SGHNT, YYREEE (reference sequence). The CDR3 is 16 amino acids. J lost 0 bases, V lost 4 bases, and 5 bases had no gene match. As DNA, the CDR3 is TGTGCCAGCAGCCCCCCGGGACTAGCGAACACCGGGGAGCTGTTTTTT. Translated: CASSPPGLANTGELFF.

V is TRBV24-1 and J is TRBJ1-1; no clear D. V lost 11 bases and J lost 5, with 23 bases in between. Per germline, CDR1 KGHDR and CDR2 SFDVKD. The CDR3 runs to 15 residues. The CDR3 reads CAKRTNWGDGTEAFF. The CDR3 bases are TGTGCCAAACGGACGAATTGGGGAGACGGGACTGAAGCTTTCTTT.

This clone was seen a few times. The V gene is TRBV2, the J gene TRBJ2-7; a possible D gene is TRBD1 (6 bases). The V and J ends lost 6 bases and 3 bases respectively, with 6 bases between them. This CDR3 contains 11 residues. Germline CDR1 and CDR2: SNHLY and FYNNEI. CDR3 nucleotides: TGTGCCAGCAGGGGACACTACGAGCAGTACTTC. It yields the protein CASRGHYEQYF.

This chain connects TRBV25-1 to TRBJ1-2, with no clear D. The V end lost 5 bases, the J end lost 5 bases, and 9 bases lay between the germline ends. Germline V gene lookup returns CDR1 MGHDK and CDR2 SYGVNS. The CDR3 is 12 residues long. The CDR3 region is CASSRGSYGYTF. CDR3 bases: TGTGCCAGCAGTCGAGGGTCGTATGGCTACACCTTC.

A remark on this clone: Other DNA sequences in the sample encode the same CDR3. The chain is built from TRBV6-5 and TRBJ1-2; D ambiguous. The CDR3 spans 12 residues. Germline V gene sequence: CDR1 MNHEY, CDR2 SVGAGI. The ends were cut back, 6 bases at V and 4 bases at J, with 9 bases in the middle. In DNA form, the CDR3 reads TGTGCCAGCAGCAATGACGGCTATGGCTACACCTTC. Translation gives CASSNDGYGYTF.

The chain uses TRBV3-1 (or the pseudogene TRBV3-2) and TRBJ2-3, with 7 bases identical to TRBD2. The germline V gene encodes CDR1 LGHDT and CDR2 YNNKEL (reference sequence). The V and J ends lost 3 bases and 3 bases, in that order; junction bases with no gene match: 15. This CDR3 has 18 amino acids. The chain's CDR3 is CASSQDPRGGGWTDTQYF. CDR3 nucleotide sequence: TGTGCCAGCAGCCAGGATCCTAGGGGCGGGGGATGGACAGATACGCAGTATTTT.

The chain employs TRBV18 and TRBJ1-2, with TRBD1 as a possible D gene (6 bases). V dropped 2 bases and J dropped 2 bases, with 24 bases sitting between them. The CDR3 length is 19 residues. The germline V gene encodes CDR1 KGHSH and CDR2 LQKENI. The CDR3 DNA is TGTGCCAGCTCACCAATCCCGCTGGGGGCAGACTATCTCAACTATGGCTACACCTTC. Translated: CASSPIPLGADYLNYGYTF.

The chain recombines TRBV12-3 or TRBV12-4 with TRBJ2-7; tentative D call: TRBD1 (5 bases). V was trimmed by 7 bases and J by 5 bases, leaving 12 bases between them. This CDR3 comprises 12 residues. This chain's CDR3 is CASMVGRDEQYF. CDR3 nucleotide sequence: TGTGCCAGCATGGTGGGCAGGGACGAGCAGTACTTC.

V usage is TRBV5-1 and J usage is TRBJ2-5, with 12 positions matching TRBD2. V trimming: 4 bases; J trimming: 4 bases; junction bases outside the gene matches: 2. The V gene's germline CDR1 is SGHRS and CDR2 YFSETQ. This CDR3 is 14 amino acids long. The CDR3: CASSKGLAGETQYF. The CDR3 nucleotides are TGCGCCAGCAGCAAGGGACTAGCGGGAGAGACCCAGTACTTC.

This chain links TRBV15 with TRBJ2-6; 12 nucleotides agree with TRBD1. CDR1 is LNHNV, CDR2 YYDKDF, per germline (reference sequence). Trimming removed 2 bases from V and 0 bases from J; junction bases left unmatched: 8. This CDR3 spans 20 amino acids. The CDR3 protein is CATSRRGQGARSSGANVLTF. Written as DNA, the CDR3 is TGTGCCACCAGCAGACGGGGACAGGGGGCCCGTAGCTCTGGGGCCAACGTCCTGACTTTC.

The chain links TRBV7-9 to TRBJ2-3; 8 nucleotides agree with TRBD2. CDR3 size: 16 residues. J gave up 1 base and V 3 bases, and 6 bases lay outside the gene matches. The germline gives CDR1 SEHNR, CDR2 FQNEAQ (reference sequence). DNA for the CDR3: TGTGCCAGCAGCTTGGTTATACTAGCGGGCACAGATACGCAGTATTTT. Protein product: CASSLVILAGTDTQYF.

The sample holds a few counts of this clone. The chain carries TRBV6-4 and TRBJ2-1, with 13 bases identical to TRBD2. CDR3 length: 15 residues. CDR1 is MRHNA and CDR2 is SNTAGT in the germline V gene. With V trimmed by 4 bases and J by 5 bases, 2 bases remained unmatched. The chain's CDR3 is CASSVGTSGDNEQFF. DNA for the CDR3: TGTGCCAGCAGTGTAGGGACTAGCGGGGACAATGAGCAGTTCTTC.

V gene TRBV11-3 combines with J gene TRBJ2-3; D gene unclear. Germline CDR1 is SGHNT and CDR2 is YENEEA. V gave up 0 bases and J gave up 6 bases, with 7 bases separating them. CDR3 length equals 13 residues. This chain's CDR3 is CASSLDRLDTQYF. DNA for the CDR3: TGTGCCAGCAGCTTAGATCGTCTGGATACGCAGTATTTT. Full variable domain (missing parts from reference TRBV11-3 and TRBJ2-3): EAGVVQSPRYKIIEKKQPVAFWCNPISGHNTLYWYLQNLGQGPELLIRYENEEAVDDSQLPKDRFSAERLKGVDSTLKIQPAELGDSAVYLCASSLDRLDTQYFGPGTRLTVL.

The rearrangement uses TRBV3-1 (or the pseudogene TRBV3-2) and TRBJ2-1, with TRBD2 identical over 14 bases. The CDR3 has 19 amino acids. Germline CDR1 is LGHDT and CDR2 is YNNKEL (reference sequence). Germline trimming cut 1 base from V and 3 bases from J; bases unmatched to any gene: 8. CDR3 amino acids: CASSQGGLAGVGIYNEQFF. The CDR3 DNA reads as TGTGCCAGCAGCCAAGGGGGACTAGCGGGAGTAGGGATCTACAATGAGCAGTTCTTC.

The chain carries TRBV2 and TRBJ2-7, with D perhaps matching TRBD1 (7 bases). Between the trimmed V and J ends, which lost 1 base and 4 bases, there was a span of 14 bases. From germline, CDR1 is SNHLY and CDR2 FYNNEI. The CDR3 is made up of 15 amino acids. CDR3 bases: TGTGCCAGCAGTGAAGGGCAGGGGGGAAATTACGAGCAGTACTTC. Protein sequence: CASSEGQGGNYEQYF.